This TCR beta chain comes out of a study of OX40 agonist ivuxolimab in advanced cancers. Study-level points and caveats: Partly responding patients at 0.1-3.0 mg/kg showed some of the smallest clonal expansion. Blood T cells, both CD4+ and CD8+, expanded clonally by week 6 at 0.1 to 3.0 mg/kg.

As for this clone: Its antigen is unidentified.

The table came from immunoSEQ multiplex PCR; TCRdb's copy has only in-frame clones and leaves some out. The data hold tens of thousands of clones, with around 85% observed a single time. Researchers took blood at baseline, on cycle 4 day 1, and on cycle 7 day 1. V lost 6 bases, J lost 7 bases, and 15 bases stayed unmatched. CDR1 MNHNY and CDR2 SVGAGI come from the germline V gene (reference sequence). This CDR3 comprises 15 residues. Source: CD4+ or CD8+ T cells sorted from blood, taken in a trial of the OX40 agonist ivuxolimab. The chain carries TRBV6-6 and TRBJ2-7, with 7 positions matching TRBD2. The clonotype comes from an adult with an advanced solid tumor such as melanoma, head and neck, liver or kidney cancer. The CDR3, as DNA: TGTGCCAGCAGGGGAGGGAACAGCCCCCCGCAGGAGCAGTACTTC. This encodes CASRGGNSPPQEQYF.